The 32 T cell receptor beta chains reported below all come from one sample, sequenced in a study of cytomegalovirus exposure and HLA in healthy donors listed by TCRdb under 2017. Library preparation employed the immunoSEQ multiplex PCR assay. For the multiplex PCR, a mixture combining 60 forward primers for TCR Vbeta segments and 13 reverse primers for TCR Jbeta segments was used. The clones in this table, taken by TCRdb from immuneACCESS, are in-frame only. Not every clone is retained; where verified, under half of the shortfall comes from an unresolved V gene, and the cause of the rest is unknown. In all, the sample holds about 130,000 clones, and around 78% of those were seen once. Around 4% of the sample comes from the top ten. The source material was PBMCs. These receptor sequences come from a man in his forties in good health and CMV-seronegative.

This clone was seen only a few times. The gene calls are TRBV15 and TRBJ1-5; 10 bases match TRBD1. After removal of 3 bases from V and 3 bases from J, the junction contained 5 bases not matched to a gene. CDR1 and CDR2 (germline): LNHNV, YYDKDF (reference sequence). The CDR3 is made up of 16 amino acids. This CDR3 is CATSSGDRGFNQPQHF. The CDR3, as DNA: TGTGCCACCAGCAGTGGGGACAGGGGATTCAATCAGCCCCAGCATTTT.

This clone was picked up a small number of times. J is TRBJ1-5 and V is TRBV7-2; D is ambiguous. Germline CDR1 is SGHTA and CDR2 is FQGNSA. The CDR3 sequence is 17 residues long. V shed 4 bases and J shed 1 base, with 17 bases lying between them. The CDR3 coding sequence is TGTGCCAGCAGCTCATCACCGGGAGAATGGAGCAATCAGCCCCAGCATTTT. This sequence encodes CASSSSPGEWSNQPQHF.

The chain links TRBV5-4 to TRBJ2-7; the match to TRBD1 covers 7 bases. Per the germline V gene, CDR1 is SGHNT and CDR2 is YYREEE (reference sequence). CDR3 size: 14 residues. V shed 4 bases and J 2 bases; nucleotides not matched to a gene: 6. The CDR3 DNA reads TGTGCCAGCAGCCCGAGTGGGACAGCCTACGAGCAGTACTTC. The encoded protein is CASSPSGTAYEQYF.

The J gene is TRBJ2-5, the V gene TRBV7-2; the D gene is possibly TRBD1 (6 bases). Deletions cut 3 bases from V and 4 bases from J, with 15 bases between. The CDR3 has 15 residues. In germline, CDR1 is SGHTA, CDR2 FQGNSA. CDR3 in amino acids: CASSLLGQSGETQYF. CDR3 coding DNA: TGTGCCAGCAGCTTGTTGGGACAATCGGGAGAGACCCAGTACTTC. Looking up the rest from reference TRBV7-2 and TRBJ2-5 gives the full variable domain: GAGVSQSPSNKVTEKGKDVELRCDPISGHTALYWYRQSLGQGLEFLIYFQGNSAPDKSGLPSDRFSAERTGGSVSTLTIQRTQQEDSAVYLCASSLLGQSGETQYFGPGTRLLVL.

This clone was observed once. The chain is built from TRBV19 and TRBJ2-1, with 8 nucleotides matching TRBD1. V dropped 7 bases and J dropped 0; count of bases not matched to a gene: 5. CDR1 LNHDA and CDR2 SQIVND come from the germline V gene (reference sequence). The CDR3 has 15 amino acids. The CDR3 reads CASIPQGGSYNEQFF. CDR3 DNA: TGTGCCAGTATCCCACAGGGGGGCTCCTACAATGAGCAGTTCTTC.

This clone was recorded a few times. This chain links TRBV27 with TRBJ2-5; 10 bases align to TRBD2. The V and J ends lost 6 bases and 7 bases, in that order; junction bases with no gene match: 11. CDR1 is MNHEY, CDR2 SMNVEV, per germline (reference sequence). The CDR3 has 15 residues. The CDR3 sequence is CASSLSGGAGGTQYF. Written as DNA, the CDR3 is TGTGCCAGCAGCCTCAGCGGGGGGGCTGGGGGGACCCAGTACTTC.

V is TRBV2 and J is TRBJ1-1; 10 bases match TRBD1. Germline CDR1 SNHLY, CDR2 FYNNEI. The CDR3 runs to 14 residues. With 1 base clipped from V and 10 bases from J, the junction kept 6 bases outside the gene matches. CDR3 sequence reads: CASSEGQGAPRAFF. The CDR3 coding sequence is TGTGCCAGCAGTGAAGGACAGGGGGCTCCGAGAGCTTTCTTT.

This chain connects TRBV7-3 to TRBJ2-1; a possible D gene is TRBD1 (6 bases). This CDR3 has 13 amino acids. CDR1 SGHTA and CDR2 FQGTGA come from the germline V gene. V lost 3 bases and J lost 10, with 13 bases in between. Here the CDR3 reads CASSFSGTTEQFF. The CDR3 nucleotides are TGTGCCAGCAGCTTCTCCGGGACAACCGAGCAGTTCTTC.

The chain employs TRBV5-1 and TRBJ2-2; 10 nucleotides align to TRBD2. V gave up 1 base and J gave up 5 bases; unmatched junction bases: 11. The CDR3 contains 18 residues. CDR1 and CDR2 (germline): SGHRS, YFSETQ. CDR3 region: CASSLKGRLAGETGELFF. CDR3 DNA sequence: TGCGCCAGCAGCTTGAAAGGGAGGCTAGCGGGGGAAACCGGGGAGCTGTTTTTT.

This chain connects TRBV19 to TRBJ1-3; unclear D gene. This CDR3 has 15 amino acids. The V and J ends lost 1 base and 0 bases respectively, with 7 bases between them. CDR1 is LNHDA and CDR2 is SQIVND in the germline V gene (reference sequence). The CDR3: CASSIGGHSGNTIYF. DNA for the CDR3: TGTGCCAGTAGTATAGGCGGCCACTCTGGAAACACCATATATTTT.

V usage is TRBV19 and J usage is TRBJ1-2, with D maybe TRBD1 (5 bases). With 7 bases removed from V and 0 bases from J, the gap between germline ends came to 15 bases. Looked up from germline, CDR1 is LNHDA and CDR2 is SQIVND (reference sequence). This CDR3 has 15 amino acids. The CDR3 nucleotides are TGTGCCAGTAAAGGGCAGGGAGGTTCTAACTATGGCTACACCTTC. It translates to CASKGQGGSNYGYTF.

The chain is built from TRBV9 and TRBJ2-7; 7 nucleotides match TRBD1. V shed 4 bases, J shed 4 bases, and the junction held 11 bases outside the gene matches. CDR1 is SGDLS, CDR2 YYNGEE, per germline. The CDR3 covers 15 residues. CDR3 amino acids: CASSPEGQDPYEQYF. The CDR3 DNA is TGTGCCAGCAGCCCTGAAGGACAGGACCCGTACGAGCAGTACTTC.

The rearrangement uses TRBV5-5 and TRBJ1-4, with D tentatively TRBD1 (5 bases). This CDR3 is built from 15 residues. Looked up from germline, CDR1 is SGHKS and CDR2 is YYEKEE (reference sequence). V shed 6 bases and J shed 0 bases, with 12 bases lying between them. CDR3 nucleotides: TGTGCCAGCACCCTGAAAGGGGCAACTAATGAAAAACTGTTTTTT. Translation gives CASTLKGATNEKLFF.

This chain joins TRBV27 and TRBJ2-2, with D uncertain. Germline V gene data show CDR1 as MNHEY and CDR2 as SMNVEV (reference sequence). This CDR3 spans 13 amino acids. V was pared by 3 bases and J by 2 bases, with 4 bases between. For the CDR3, the DNA is TGTGCCAGCAGTTTGGGCAACACCGGGGAGCTGTTTTTT. Translating gives CASSLGNTGELFF.

The rearrangement uses TRBV6-5 and TRBJ1-2; D is perhaps TRBD1 (6 bases). V was cut by 5 bases and J by 4 bases, with 11 bases left in between. The CDR3 covers 13 residues. Germline V gives CDR1 MNHEY, CDR2 SVGAGI. The CDR3 bases are TGTGCCAGCAGTCAGGACAGAATCTATGGCTACACCTTC. Amino acid sequence: CASSQDRIYGYTF.

The rearrangement links TRBV4-2 to TRBJ1-3; D remains unclear. CDR3 length equals 15 residues. Germline CDR1 reads LGHNA; CDR2 reads YNFKEQ. V was trimmed by 4 bases and J by 4 bases, leaving 14 bases between them. Written as DNA, the CDR3 is TGTGCCAGCAGCCCCGTAGATCTTTCCGGAAACACCATATATTTT. Its protein product is CASSPVDLSGNTIYF.

The chain joins TRBV6-5 to TRBJ1-6; TRBD1 is a possible D gene (5 bases). The germline V gene has CDR1 MNHEY and CDR2 SVGAGI. V was cut by 7 bases and J by 7 bases, with 17 bases left in between. The CDR3 spans 15 residues. The CDR3 spells CASTVGGVGNSPLHF. The CDR3 nucleotides read TGTGCCAGCACTGTGGGGGGGGTCGGGAATTCACCCCTCCACTTT.

This clone was detected only a few times. The sample holds other DNA sequences that translate to the same CDR3. The chain uses TRBV5-6 and TRBJ1-6; maybe TRBD1 (6 bases). This CDR3 contains 15 residues. Germline V lookup: CDR1 SGHDT, CDR2 YYEEEE. Between the trimmed V and J ends, which lost 0 bases and 4 bases, there was a span of 8 bases. CDR3 in amino acids: CASSLVDRYNSPLHF. CDR3 in DNA: TGTGCCAGCAGCTTGGTGGACAGATATAATTCACCCCTCCACTTT.

The chain employs TRBV7-2 and TRBJ2-5; D might be TRBD1 (6 bases). Trimming took off 2 bases at V and 5 bases at J, with 12 bases between the two ends. The CDR3 length is 14 residues. Germline V gene data show CDR1 as SGHTA and CDR2 as FQGNSA. The DNA for the CDR3 is TGTGCCAGCAGCTTACGGAGGCAGGGGGAGACCCAGTACTTC. Its translation is CASSLRRQGETQYF. Supplemented by reference TRBV7-2 and TRBJ2-5, the full variable domain reads GAGVSQSPSNKVTEKGKDVELRCDPISGHTALYWYRQSLGQGLEFLIYFQGNSAPDKSGLPSDRFSAERTGGSVSTLTIQRTQQEDSAVYLCASSLRRQGETQYFGPGTRLLVL.

The sample holds a few counts of this clone. V usage is TRBV5-8 and J usage is TRBJ1-1; possible D gene TRBD1, 6 bases. Germline CDR1 and CDR2: SGHTS and YDEGEE. The V and J ends lost 4 bases and 4 bases respectively, with 20 bases between them. The CDR3 consists of 16 residues. CDR3 nucleotide sequence: TGTGCCAGCAGCCCCTGGGCAGGGGAAAAAGGCACTGAAGCTTTCTTT. Its protein product is CASSPWAGEKGTEAFF. The full variable domain, in which reference TRBV5-8 and TRBJ1-1 provide the parts outside the CDR3, is EAGVTQSPTHLIKTRGQQATLRCSPISGHTSVYWYQQALGLGLQFLLWYDEGEERNRGNFPPRFSGRQFPNYSSELNVNALELEDSALYLCASSPWAGEKGTEAFFGQGTRLTVV.

The chain is built from TRBV4-1 and TRBJ1-3, with D possibly TRBD1 on 5 matching bases. The CDR3 loop spans 15 amino acids. Germline CDR1 and CDR2: MGHRA and YSYEKL. V was clipped by 1 base and J by 1 base, with 8 bases between them. The CDR3 protein is CASSQGQGSGNTIYF. In nucleotides, the CDR3 is TGCGCCAGCAGCCAAGGGCAGGGATCTGGAAACACCATATATTTT.

This chain joins TRBV6-5 and TRBJ2-5, with a possible D match to TRBD2 (6 bases). The J call is uncertain, as TRBJ2-7 better fits the DNA end. Germline-derived CDR1 and CDR2 are MNHEY and SVGAGI. This CDR3 has 12 amino acids. In nucleotides, the CDR3 is TGTGCCAGCAAGGACTACGGGTACGAGCAGTACTTC. Protein: CASKDYGYEQYF.

This clone was detected only a few times. The chain links TRBV9 to TRBJ1-4; TRBD1 matches 8 bases. V lost 4 bases, J lost 1 base, and 3 bases stayed unmatched. The CDR3 totals 15 residues. Germline-derived CDR1 and CDR2 are SGDLS and YYNGEE. The CDR3 region has the DNA TGTGCCAGCAGCCAGGGGGCACTAACTAATGAAAAACTGTTTTTT. As protein: CASSQGALTNEKLFF.

This clone has only one observation. This chain joins TRBV7-3 and TRBJ1-1; no reliable D call. This CDR3 contains 15 residues. With 0 bases removed from V and 1 base from J, the gap between germline ends came to 9 bases. Germline CDR1 reads SGHTA; CDR2 reads FQGTGA. The CDR3 loop reads CASSLTGGANTEAFF. The CDR3 coding sequence is TGTGCCAGCAGCTTAACGGGTGGAGCGAACACTGAAGCTTTCTTT.

CDR3 in amino acids: CASRSQGSREKLFF. In DNA form, the CDR3 reads TGTGCCAGCAGATCTCAGGGTTCGAGGGAAAAACTGTTTTTT. This chain links TRBV6-5 with TRBJ1-4, with D tentatively TRBD1 (5 bases). The CDR3 consists of 14 residues. V lost 6 bases and J 8 bases, leaving 16 bases between the germline ends. The germline V gene has CDR1 MNHEY and CDR2 SVGAGI.

The J gene is TRBJ1-5, the V gene TRBV10-2; D gene unclear. V gave up 6 bases and J gave up 3 bases, with 12 bases separating them. Germline V gene data show CDR1 as WSHSY and CDR2 as SAAADI. The CDR3 consists of 14 residues. CDR3 nucleotides: TGCGCCAGCAGGGGCAATACCTTCAATCAGCCCCAGCATTTT. It is translated as CASRGNTFNQPQHF.

The V call is TRBV15, the J call TRBJ2-5; no clear D gene. The germline V gene has CDR1 LNHNV and CDR2 YYDKDF (reference sequence). The CDR3 is 13 amino acids. The V and J ends lost 0 bases and 5 bases respectively, with 7 bases between them. The CDR3 region has the DNA TGTGCCACCAGCAGAGATTCGAGGGAGACCCAGTACTTC. Its protein product is CATSRDSRETQYF.

This clone was seen only once. This rearrangement joins TRBV9 to TRBJ1-1; TRBD1 matches at 8 bases. Germline loops: CDR1 SGDLS, CDR2 YYNGEE. The V and J ends lost 3 bases and 4 bases, in that order; junction bases with no gene match: 11. The CDR3 has 16 residues. The DNA for the CDR3 is TGTGCCAGCAGCGGTAACAGGGGGACGGGGTCCACTGAAGCTTTCTTT. This gives the protein CASSGNRGTGSTEAFF.

In its sample, this clone was seen a few times. The chain employs TRBV4-1 and TRBJ1-5; D call uncertain. This CDR3 comprises 16 residues. The V end lost 1 base, the J end lost 7 bases, and 17 bases lay between the germline ends. Germline CDR1 and CDR2: MGHRA and YSYEKL. The CDR3 here is CASSQVLSLNVQPQHF. The DNA for the CDR3 is TGCGCCAGCAGCCAAGTTCTTTCCCTTAATGTGCAGCCCCAGCATTTT.

The chain combines TRBV7-8 with TRBJ2-7; 11 nucleotides align to TRBD1. V trimming: 5 bases; J trimming: 0 bases; junction bases outside the gene matches: 6. This CDR3 contains 16 residues. Germline CDR1 and CDR2: SGHVS and FQNEAQ. The CDR3 sequence is CASSRTGGRSSYEQYF. CDR3 bases: TGTGCCAGCAGCCGGACAGGGGGCCGAAGCTCCTACGAGCAGTACTTC.

The CDR3 here is CASSLGDRGQSPLHF. The DNA for the CDR3 is TGTGCCAGCAGCTTAGGGGACAGGGGGCAGTCACCCCTCCACTTT. J is TRBJ1-6 and V is TRBV7-2; TRBD1 matches at 12 bases. Germline trimming cut 1 base from V and 10 bases from J; bases unmatched to any gene: 2. The CDR3 has 15 amino acids. Germline CDR1 SGHTA, CDR2 FQGNSA. The complete variable domain, with remaining parts taken from reference TRBV7-2 and TRBJ1-6, reads GAGVSQSPSNKVTEKGKDVELRCDPISGHTALYWYRQSLGQGLEFLIYFQGNSAPDKSGLPSDRFSAERTGGSVSTLTIQRTQQEDSAVYLCASSLGDRGQSPLHFGNGTRLTVT.

The rearrangement uses TRBV27 and TRBJ2-3; 7 positions agree with TRBD1. CDR1 and CDR2 (germline): MNHEY, SMNVEV (reference sequence). The J segment lost 4 bases and the V segment lost 3 bases, leaving 4 bases of the junction unmatched. The CDR3 consists of 14 residues. For the CDR3, the DNA is TGTGCCAGCAGTTTTTATCAGGGGGCAGATACGCAGTATTTT. Translating it yields CASSFYQGADTQYF.